This entry lists 20 T cell receptor beta chains sequenced from one sample in a study of control samples from healthy donors and cancer patients. This table comes from immunoSEQ multiplex PCR, and its TCRdb copy is limited to in-frame clones, with some not included. The profile shows about 190,000 clones, approximately 91% of them singletons. The sequencing sample was made of blood. The receptors originated from a man aged 30-40 years in good health.

The J gene is TRBJ2-3, the V gene TRBV25-1, with 10 bases identical to TRBD1. The V segment lost 3 bases and the J segment 6 bases; nucleotides outside the gene matches: 3. CDR3 length: 14 residues. Germline lookup yields CDR1 MGHDK and CDR2 SYGVNS. CDR3 residues: CASSEWDRGDTQYF. For the CDR3, the DNA is TGTGCCAGCAGTGAGTGGGACAGGGGCGATACGCAGTATTTT.

V is TRBV24-1 and J is TRBJ1-5; 8 bases align to TRBD1. Trimming took 8 bases from V and 6 from J; bases not matched to a gene: 5. Germline V gives CDR1 KGHDR, CDR2 SFDVKD. This CDR3 is built from 13 residues. As DNA, the CDR3 is TGTGCCACCACTCAGGGGGCGGGTCAGCCCCAGCATTTT. Its translation is CATTQGAGQPQHF.

This chain connects TRBV19 to TRBJ1-4; D possibly corresponds to TRBD1 (6 bases). From germline, CDR1 is LNHDA and CDR2 SQIVND (reference sequence). The V end lost 5 bases, the J end lost 5 bases, and 18 bases lay between the germline ends. The CDR3 has 16 residues. The CDR3 is CASSLPDAGTNEKLFF. The DNA for the CDR3 is TGTGCCAGTAGTCTCCCGGATGCCGGGACAAATGAAAAACTGTTTTTT.

The chain recombines TRBV5-6 with TRBJ1-2; no reliable D call. CDR1 SGHDT and CDR2 YYEEEE come from the germline V gene. The CDR3 covers 13 residues. With 0 bases removed from V and 8 bases from J, the gap between germline ends came to 11 bases. CDR3 coding DNA: TGTGCCAGCAGCTTGGGGTTGCCGGCGGGCTACACCTTC. It encodes CASSLGLPAGYTF.

This clone was seen a single time. The CDR3 nucleotides are TGCAGTGCTAGTACGCTGAGCTCCTATAATTCACCCCTCCACTTT. Translating gives CSASTLSSYNSPLHF. The chain links TRBV20-1 to TRBJ1-6; D gene ambiguous. CDR3 length: 15 residues. V dropped 3 bases and J dropped 0 bases, with 9 bases sitting between them. Germline loops: CDR1 DFQATT, CDR2 SNEGSKA (reference sequence).

The chain couples TRBV20-1 to TRBJ1-5, with TRBD1 matching over 7 bases. V shed 3 bases and J 3 bases; nucleotides not matched to a gene: 5. Germline CDR1 and CDR2: DFQATT and SNEGSKA (reference sequence). There are 14 residues in the CDR3. CDR3 residues: CSASKGAYNQPQHF. As DNA, the CDR3 is TGCAGTGCTAGTAAGGGGGCCTACAATCAGCCCCAGCATTTT.

This clone has just one count. The rearrangement joins TRBV30 to TRBJ2-3; D is uncertain. The CDR3 is 17 amino acids. V lost 2 bases and J lost 0, with 18 bases in between. Germline CDR1 reads GTSNPN; CDR2 reads SVGIG (reference sequence). In DNA form, the CDR3 reads TGTGCCTGGAGTTTCGGCGACCGACCTCCTAGCACAGATACGCAGTATTTT. Translated, it gives CAWSFGDRPPSTDTQYF.

This sequence joins TRBV15 and TRBJ2-3, with a tentative D call TRBD2 (5 bases). The CDR3 runs 16 residues. The germline V gene has CDR1 LNHNV and CDR2 YYDKDF (reference sequence). The V end lost 0 bases, the J end lost 0 bases, and 10 bases lay between the germline ends. In nucleotides, the CDR3 is TGTGCCACCAGCAGAGAGAGGGCTCCTAGCACAGATACGCAGTATTTT. Its protein product is CATSRERAPSTDTQYF. The complete variable domain, with remaining parts taken from reference TRBV15 and TRBJ2-3, reads DAMVIQNPRYQVTQFGKPVTLSCSQTLNHNVMYWYQQKSSQAPKLLFHYYDKDFNNEADTPDNFQSRRPNTSFCFLDIRSPGLGDTAMYLCATSRERAPSTDTQYFGPGTRLTVL.

This clone was recorded a few times. The V call is TRBV6-1, the J call TRBJ2-1; 11 bases are shared with TRBD1. From germline, CDR1 is MNHNS and CDR2 SASEGT. The CDR3 covers 15 residues. V was pared by 0 bases and J by 6 bases, with 1 base of the junction left unmatched. In DNA form, the CDR3 reads TGTGCCAGCAGTGAAGCCGGGACAGGGGGCAATGAGCAGTTCTTC. Translation: CASSEAGTGGNEQFF.

The CDR3 bases are TGTGCCAGCAGCTTAGATACGACTAGCGGGGGCTACGAGCAGTACTTC. It translates to CASSLDTTSGGYEQYF. V gene TRBV11-2 combines with J gene TRBJ2-7, with TRBD2 matching over 12 bases. The germline CDR1 and CDR2 sequences are SGHAT and FQNNGV. With 0 bases clipped from V and 3 bases from J, the junction kept 3 bases outside the gene matches. CDR3 size: 16 residues.

V is TRBV18 and J is TRBJ2-7; D is undetermined. The CDR3 has 15 amino acids. Germline loops: CDR1 KGHSH, CDR2 LQKENI. Trimming stripped 0 bases from V and 0 bases from J, with 9 bases between. The CDR3, as DNA: TGTGCCAGCTCACCACCGAGAGGCAGCTCCTACGAGCAGTACTTC. Translating gives CASSPPRGSSYEQYF.

Written as DNA, the CDR3 is TGTGCCACCCCGACCCGATGGACCCCGGGGGAGACCCAGTACTTC. Translating it yields CATPTRWTPGETQYF. The chain links TRBV24-1 to TRBJ2-5, with D perhaps TRBD2 (5 bases). This CDR3 is 15 amino acids long. Trimming cost V 9 bases and J 5 bases, with 21 bases left between them. Germline values: CDR1 KGHDR, CDR2 SFDVKD.

The V gene is TRBV15, the J gene TRBJ1-2; 9 bases match TRBD1. Germline V gene sequence: CDR1 LNHNV, CDR2 YYDKDF (reference sequence). J lost 3 bases, V lost 1 base, and 6 bases had no gene match. This CDR3 contains 16 residues. The CDR3 sequence is CATSRVRTGVHYGYTF. As DNA, the CDR3 is TGTGCCACCAGCAGAGTCCGGACAGGGGTGCACTATGGCTACACCTTC. Together with reference TRBV15 and TRBJ1-2, the CDR3 gives the full variable domain: DAMVIQNPRYQVTQFGKPVTLSCSQTLNHNVMYWYQQKSSQAPKLLFHYYDKDFNNEADTPDNFQSRRPNTSFCFLDIRSPGLGDTAMYLCATSRVRTGVHYGYTFGSGTRLTVV.

The CDR3 DNA reads TGTGCCACCAGTGACGAGACGCCATCTCGGCCCCTCCACTTT. Encoded protein: CATSDETPSRPLHF. The V and J genes are TRBV24-1 and TRBJ1-6; D uncertain. Trimming took 4 bases from V and 13 from J, leaving 16 bases between them. The CDR3 runs to 14 residues. The germline CDR1 and CDR2 sequences are KGHDR and SFDVKD.

This clone has only one observation. The chain links TRBV6-5 to TRBJ2-1; either TRBD1 or TRBD2 may fit D (5 bases each). V shed 3 bases and J shed 5 bases, with 11 bases lying between them. In germline, CDR1 is MNHEY, CDR2 SVGAGI. The CDR3 runs to 14 residues. The CDR3 DNA sequence: TGTGCCAGCAGTTATTGGGACGGAGACAATGAGCAGTTCTTC. Residues: CASSYWDGDNEQFF.

The chain employs TRBV21-1 and TRBJ2-7. TRBV21-1 is a known pseudogene. The CDR3 covers 10 residues. The CDR3 loop reads CASSPYEQYF. DNA for the CDR3: TGTGCCAGCAGCCCCTACGAGCAGTACTTC.

The count of this clone is one. The rearrangement uses TRBV19 and TRBJ1-5; no reliable D call. This CDR3 region has 14 residues. Germline loops: CDR1 LNHDA, CDR2 SQIVND (reference sequence). V dropped 1 base and J dropped 3 bases, with 7 bases sitting between them. The CDR3 bases are TGTGCCAGTAGTATAGTTAGGGACAATCAGCCCCAGCATTTT. It translates to CASSIVRDNQPQHF.

The J gene is TRBJ2-1, the V gene TRBV7-7; 7 positions agree with TRBD2. The V gene end was trimmed by 5 bases and the J gene end by 6 bases; junction bases not matched to a gene: 10. CDR3 length equals 15 residues. Germline V gene data show CDR1 as SSHAT and CDR2 as FNYEAQ (reference sequence). CDR3 nucleotide sequence: TGTGCCAGCAGCCTCAAGGATGGGAGGGGCAATGAGCAGTTCTTC. It specifies CASSLKDGRGNEQFF. Full variable domain (remainder filled in from reference TRBV7-7 and TRBJ2-1): GAGVSQSPRYKVTKRGQDVTLRCDPISSHATLYWYQQALGQGPEFLTYFNYEAQPDKSGLPSDRFSAERPEGSISTLTIQRTEQRDSAMYRCASSLKDGRGNEQFFGPGTRLTVL.

This clone was seen a single time. This CDR3 is CAILRQGANYEQYF. In DNA, the CDR3 is TGTGCCATCTTGAGACAGGGGGCAAACTACGAGCAGTACTTC. The chain combines TRBV6-5 with TRBJ2-7; 10 bases map to TRBD1. V shed 10 bases, J shed 3 bases, and the junction held 9 bases outside the gene matches. Germline CDR1 MNHEY, CDR2 SVGAGI. This CDR3 is 14 amino acids long.

The CDR3 here is CASSSSQGSLNSPLHF. The CDR3 nucleotides are TGTGCCAGCAGCTCCTCACAGGGAAGCCTGAATTCACCCCTCCACTTT. The gene calls are TRBV5-6 and TRBJ1-6, with a weak D call TRBD1 (6 bases). V gave up 3 bases and J gave up 7 bases, with 17 bases separating them. The CDR3 sequence is 16 residues long. The germline CDR1 and CDR2 sequences are SGHDT and YYEEEE.